These 27 T cell receptor beta chains were all obtained from the same sample, sequenced in a study of blood T cell repertoires in COVID-19. Sequencing used immunoSEQ multiplex PCR; TCRdb keeps in-frame clones, though not all of them. The sample records hundreds of thousands of clones, approximately 84% being singletons. Sequencing was done on a sample of peripheral blood. These TCRs come from a human donor in a cohort sampled during active COVID-19.

This clone was recorded once. This chain joins TRBV10-2 and TRBJ1-5; 9 bases are a match to TRBD1. The CDR3 extends over 16 amino acids. After removal of 2 bases from V and 4 bases from J, the junction contained 6 bases not matched to a gene. Per the germline V gene, CDR1 is WSHSY and CDR2 is SAAADI. CDR3: CASSEREQGANQPQHF. CDR3 DNA: TGCGCCAGCAGTGAGAGGGAACAGGGGGCGAATCAGCCCCAGCATTTT.

This clone was detected only a few times. The chain recombines TRBV7-9 with TRBJ1-1, with 8 positions matching TRBD1. The germline CDR1 and CDR2 sequences are SEHNR and FQNEAQ (reference sequence). The CDR3 has 13 residues. V lost 2 bases, J lost 8 bases, and 4 bases stayed unmatched. The CDR3 DNA follows: TGTGCCAGCAGCTTATCAGGGGGCGAGGAAGCTTTCTTT. It specifies CASSLSGGEEAFF. The full variable domain, rest sourced from reference TRBV7-9 and TRBJ1-1, is DTGVSQNPRHKITKRGQNVTFRCDPISEHNRLYWYRQTLGQGPEFLTYFQNEAQLEKSRLLSDRFSAERPKGSFSTLEIQRTEQGDSAMYLCASSLSGGEEAFFGQGTRLTVV.

The genes are TRBV4-1 and TRBJ2-5; TRBD1 matches 10 bases. V shed 1 base, J shed 1 base, and the junction held 6 bases outside the gene matches. The CDR3 runs to 17 residues. Germline V gives CDR1 MGHRA, CDR2 YSYEKL. As DNA, the CDR3 is TGCGCCAGCAGCCAAGCCGGGACAGGGGTACCCCAAGAGACCCAGTACTTC. Encoded protein: CASSQAGTGVPQETQYF.

Written as DNA, the CDR3 is TGTGCCAGCAGCCAAGCATCGGAAGGAGGCAATCAGCCCCAGCATTTT. Its translation: CASSQASEGGNQPQHF. This chain joins TRBV3-1 (or the pseudogene TRBV3-2) and TRBJ1-5, with D unclear. Deletions cut 1 base from V and 2 bases from J, with 12 bases between. Germline V lookup: CDR1 LGHDT, CDR2 YNNKEL (reference sequence). The CDR3 sequence is 16 residues long.

This sequence joins TRBV6-2 or TRBV6-3 and TRBJ2-5, with a tentative D call TRBD1 (5 bases). CDR1 MNHEY and CDR2 SVGEGT come from the germline V gene. The V end was cut by 5 bases, the J end by 4 bases, with 14 bases between. The CDR3 is 14 residues long. CDR3 in amino acids: CASSDHVGPETQYF. The CDR3 DNA reads TGTGCCAGCAGTGACCATGTGGGGCCAGAGACCCAGTACTTC.

The chain employs TRBV5-1 and TRBJ2-1; 13 nucleotides match TRBD2. The CDR3 covers 16 residues. CDR1 SGHRS and CDR2 YFSETQ come from the germline V gene. The V and J ends lost 4 bases and 7 bases, in that order; junction bases with no gene match: 8. Here the CDR3 DNA reads TGCGCCAGCAGCAGTCGGACTAGCGGGAGTCTTAATGAGCAGTTCTTC. This translates into CASSSRTSGSLNEQFF.

This chain links TRBV6-5 with TRBJ1-1; possible D gene TRBD1, 5 bases. CDR1 is MNHEY, CDR2 SVGAGI, per germline. V lost 6 bases and J lost 4, with 12 bases in between. The CDR3 is 13 amino acids. Here the CDR3 reads CASRRQWSTEAFF. DNA of the CDR3: TGTGCCAGCAGGCGACAGTGGTCCACTGAAGCTTTCTTT.

This clone was counted between two and nine times. The gene calls are TRBV28 and TRBJ2-7, with D maybe TRBD2 (7 bases). Germline V gene data show CDR1 as MDHEN and CDR2 as SYDVKM. V lost 0 bases, J lost 1 base, and 10 bases lay in between. The CDR3 is made up of 15 amino acids. Written as DNA, the CDR3 is TGTGCCAGCAGTTTATGGCGGGGGCTATCCTACGAGCAGTACTTC. Its translation is CASSLWRGLSYEQYF.

The genes are TRBV10-3 and TRBJ2-2; the match to TRBD2 covers 7 bases. The germline V gene has CDR1 ENHRY and CDR2 SYGVKD. V lost 5 bases to trimming and J lost 9 bases; unmatched junction nucleotides: 6. The length of the CDR3 is 13 residues. CDR3 sequence (DNA): TGTGCCATCAGTACTAGCGAGTTGAGGGAGCTGTTTTTT. Protein product: CAISTSELRELFF.

The chain has TRBV5-1 and TRBJ2-1, with D possibly being TRBD2 (6 bases). CDR3 length: 13 residues. Looked up from germline, CDR1 is SGHRS and CDR2 is YFSETQ. V lost 3 bases to trimming and J lost 9 bases, with 13 bases between them. CDR3 DNA: TGCGCCAGCAGCTCACTCCGGGACTCTGAGCAGTTCTTC. Translation gives CASSSLRDSEQFF.

This chain connects TRBV5-6 to TRBJ1-2, with a weak D call TRBD1 (6 bases). The CDR3 is made up of 17 amino acids. V lost 4 bases to trimming and J lost 4 bases, with 23 bases between them. Per the germline V gene, CDR1 is SGHDT and CDR2 is YYEEEE. The CDR3 nucleotides read TGTGCCAGCAGCCCTAAATTTGGGTTACAGGGCGGCTATGGCTACACCTTC. Translating gives CASSPKFGLQGGYGYTF.

In its sample, this clone was seen a few times. The J gene is TRBJ1-1, the V gene TRBV6-6; D gene uncertain. The CDR3 has 14 residues. The V gene lost 5 bases and the J gene lost 6 bases, with 16 bases spanning the gap. The germline CDR1 and CDR2 sequences are MNHNY and SVGAGI (reference sequence). The CDR3 DNA sequence: TGTGCCAGCAGTCCACCGAGGATAGCATCTGAAGCTTTCTTT. The encoded protein is CASSPPRIASEAFF.

There are a few counts of this clone. The chain uses TRBV19 and TRBJ2-1, with D possibly TRBD1 on 5 matching bases. The germline gives CDR1 LNHDA, CDR2 SQIVND (reference sequence). The CDR3 covers 15 residues. Trimming pared 2 bases from V and 3 bases from J, leaving 11 bases between. The CDR3 DNA follows: TGTGCCAGTAGTATACAAGCAGGGCGCTACAATGAGCAGTTCTTC. Its translation is CASSIQAGRYNEQFF.

The J gene is TRBJ2-2, the V gene TRBV14; 10 positions agree with TRBD2. Losses at the gene ends were 0 bases for V and 7 bases for J; bases not matched to a gene: 8. This CDR3 has 17 residues. The germline V gene encodes CDR1 SGHDN and CDR2 FVKESK. The CDR3 DNA reads TGTGCCAGCAGCCAAGATGTTCTACTAGCGGGACTCGGGGAGCTGTTTTTT. It encodes CASSQDVLLAGLGELFF. The variable domain in full, with the rest retrieved from reference TRBV14 and TRBJ2-2, is EAGVTQFPSHSVIEKGQTVTLRCDPISGHDNLYWYRRVMGKEIKFLLHFVKESKQDESGMPNNRFLAERTGGTYSTLKVQPAELEDSGVYFCASSQDVLLAGLGELFFGEGSRLTVL.

The chain links TRBV5-1 to TRBJ2-3; tentative D call: TRBD2 (6 bases). Germline CDR1 is SGHRS and CDR2 is YFSETQ. V was pared by 3 bases and J by 0 bases, with 17 bases between. The CDR3 covers 17 residues. CDR3 protein: CASSSGLRGPSTDTQYF. CDR3 in DNA: TGCGCCAGCAGCTCGGGGTTGCGGGGCCCTAGCACAGATACGCAGTATTTT.

The chain uses TRBV7-8 and TRBJ1-6; 9 bases are a match to TRBD1. Per germline, CDR1 SGHVS and CDR2 FQNEAQ. There are 14 residues in the CDR3. J was trimmed by 11 bases and V by 7 bases; bases with no gene match: 9. For the CDR3, the DNA is TGTGCCAGCACCCGGGCCGGGACAGGGACACCCCTCCACTTT. Translated, it gives CASTRAGTGTPLHF.

The rearrangement uses TRBV19 and TRBJ2-3; D remains unclear. The V and J ends lost 1 base and 0 bases respectively, with 8 bases between them. The CDR3 has 15 residues. The germline gives CDR1 LNHDA, CDR2 SQIVND (reference sequence). This CDR3 reads CASSIVLGSTDTQYF. CDR3 sequence (DNA): TGTGCCAGTAGTATAGTACTCGGGAGCACAGATACGCAGTATTTT.

This chain uses TRBV6-5 with TRBJ1-4, with 7 bases matching TRBD1. CDR1 and CDR2 (germline): MNHEY, SVGAGI. The CDR3 runs to 14 residues. Unmatched junction bases numbered 10, after V lost 7 bases and J lost 8 bases. CDR3 loop: CASKSGGSGEKLFF. In nucleotides, the CDR3 is TGTGCCAGCAAGTCAGGGGGAAGTGGAGAAAAACTGTTTTTT.

The rearrangement links TRBV15 to TRBJ2-1, with 8 bases aligning to TRBD2. This CDR3 spans 13 amino acids. The germline CDR1 and CDR2 sequences are LNHNV and YYDKDF (reference sequence). The trim removed 5 bases at V and 8 bases at J, leaving 5 bases unmatched. This CDR3 is CATSSRGGYEQFF. The DNA for the CDR3 is TGTGCCACCAGCTCCCGGGGGGGCTATGAGCAGTTCTTC.

The chain carries TRBV5-4 and TRBJ1-1; 8 bases map to TRBD1. This CDR3 region has 15 residues. CDR1 is SGHNT, CDR2 YYREEE, per germline (reference sequence). V was clipped by 4 bases and J by 1 base; unmatched bases: 6. CDR3 residues: CASSKGTGSNTEAFF. As DNA, the CDR3 is TGTGCCAGCAGCAAAGGGACAGGATCGAACACTGAAGCTTTCTTT.

The chain is built from TRBV28 and TRBJ2-3; perhaps TRBD2 as D (5 bases). Deletions cut 4 bases from V and 6 bases from J, with 8 bases between. The CDR3 is 12 amino acids. CDR1 and CDR2 (germline): MDHEN, SYDVKM. CDR3 sequence reads: CASSSSGDTQYF. CDR3 coding DNA: TGTGCCAGCAGTTCATCGGGGGATACGCAGTATTTT.

V usage is TRBV7-9 and J usage is TRBJ1-3; D gene ambiguous. The CDR3 has 13 residues. The V end lost 4 bases, the J end lost 8 bases, and 12 bases lay between the germline ends. Looked up from germline, CDR1 is SEHNR and CDR2 is FQNEAQ (reference sequence). CDR3 region: CASSSVSRDTIYF. In DNA, the CDR3 is TGTGCCAGCAGCTCGGTGTCGAGGGACACCATATATTTT.

V usage is TRBV21-1 and J usage is TRBJ2-7; TRBD1, the table's D call, was not compared with the DNA. TRBV21-1 is a listed pseudogene. The CDR3 runs to 15 residues. For the CDR3, the DNA is TGTGCCAGCAGCAAATTAGGCCAGGTCCCCTACGAGCAGTACTTC. This sequence encodes CASSKLGQVPYEQYF.

The chain is built from TRBV11-2 and TRBJ2-1, with D maybe TRBD2 (5 bases). The CDR3 is 12 residues long. Trimming cost V 2 bases and J 10 bases, with 9 bases left between them. Germline lookup yields CDR1 SGHAT and CDR2 FQNNGV. The CDR3 DNA follows: TGTGCCAGCAGCTTATCCTCGGGGGAGCAGTTCTTC. Translation: CASSLSSGEQFF. The complete variable domain, with remaining parts taken from reference TRBV11-2 and TRBJ2-1, reads EAGVAQSPRYKIIEKRQSVAFWCNPISGHATLYWYQQILGQGPKLLIQFQNNGVVDDSQLPKDRFSAERLKGVDSTLKIQPAKLEDSAVYLCASSLSSGEQFFGPGTRLTVL.

The chain employs TRBV6-1 and TRBJ1-2; TRBD1 agrees at 7 bases. V lost 3 bases and J lost 5; bases outside the gene matches: 6. This CDR3 is 14 amino acids long. Germline lookup yields CDR1 MNHNS and CDR2 SASEGT. CDR3 sequence reads: CASSDRQGLYGYTF. The CDR3 coding sequence is TGTGCCAGCAGTGATCGACAGGGTCTTTATGGCTACACCTTC.

This chain joins TRBV5-1 and TRBJ2-7; TRBD2 agrees at 10 bases. CDR3 length: 15 residues. V lost 4 bases to trimming and J lost 7 bases; unmatched junction nucleotides: 11. The germline CDR1 and CDR2 sequences are SGHRS and YFSETQ. CDR3 coding DNA: TGCGCCAGCAGCCCAGGGACTAGCGACACGTGGGAGCAGTACTTC. Its protein is CASSPGTSDTWEQYF. The whole variable domain, filled in from reference TRBV5-1 and TRBJ2-7, reads KAGVTQTPRYLIKTRGQQVTLSCSPISGHRSVSWYQQTPGQGLQFLFEYFSETQRNKGNFPGRFSGRQFSNSRSEMNVSTLELGDSALYLCASSPGTSDTWEQYFGPGTRLTVT.

The chain employs TRBV6-4 and TRBJ2-1, with D tentatively TRBD2 (6 bases). Germline V gene data show CDR1 as MRHNA and CDR2 as SNTAGT. This CDR3 contains 14 residues. V was pared by 6 bases and J by 2 bases, with 11 bases between. CDR3 coding DNA: TGTGCCAGCAGACTACTAGCTACCTACAATGAGCAGTTCTTC. It is translated as CASRLLATYNEQFF.